One and the same sample provided the 9 T cell receptor beta chains below, sequenced in a study of post-analysis software for immune sequencing data. These TCRs' antigens remain unknown. Carried by the TCR beta cDNA libraries were unique molecular identifiers. TCRdb processed the PCR reads anew with MiXCR; each CDR3 protein has one entry. The sample lists approximately 160,000 distinct CDR3 sequences; about 29% were seen once. General study points: There were roughly 5 TRBV segments more frequent in patients than controls, and TRBV5-6, TRBV5-1 and TRBV20-1 were among them.

The sequencing input was blood. The receptors originated from a girl between 5 and 17 years old with multiple sclerosis.

The chain carries TRBV7-2 and TRBJ2-3; D is perhaps TRBD1 or TRBD2 (5 bases each). This CDR3 has 13 amino acids. Trimming removed 8 bases from V and 9 bases from J, with 18 bases in between. Germline V CDR1 and CDR2: SGHTA, FQGNSA. DNA of the CDR3: TGTGCCAGCCTACAGGCGGGTACCCGGACGCAGTATTTT. This sequence encodes CASLQAGTRTQYF. Based on the CDR3 plus reference TRBV7-2 and TRBJ2-3, the full variable domain is GAGVSQSPSNKVTEKGKDVELRCDPISGHTALYWYRQSLGQGLEFLIYFQGNSAPDKSGLPSDRFSAERTGGSVSTLTIQRTQQEDSAVYLCASLQAGTRTQYFGPGTRLTVL.

The genes are TRBV7-8 and TRBJ1-1, with unresolved D. V gave up 5 bases and J gave up 4 bases, with 11 bases separating them. This CDR3 has 13 residues. CDR1 SGHVS and CDR2 FQNEAQ come from the germline V gene. The CDR3 loop reads CASSPATRTEAFF. For the CDR3, the DNA is TGTGCCAGCAGCCCCGCGACTCGCACTGAAGCTTTCTTT.

On this clonotype: A much larger clone lies a single base off, so this may be a read error. The V call is TRBV29-1, the J call TRBJ1-2; no definite D call. The germline V gene has CDR1 SQVTM and CDR2 ANQGSEA. The CDR3 runs 13 residues. CDR3 loop: CGVAPALGYGYTF. CDR3 DNA sequence: TGCGGCGTCGCCCCCGCTCTGGGGTATGGCTACACCTTC.

The chain uses TRBV12-3 or TRBV12-4 and TRBJ2-1; D ambiguous. Trimming removed 6 bases from V and 5 bases from J, with 11 bases in between. The CDR3 length is 13 residues. The CDR3 DNA sequence: TGTGCCAGCAGCCCCCGGTGGAACAATGAGCAGTTCTTC. Translation: CASSPRWNNEQFF.

The chain links TRBV27 to TRBJ2-1; no firm D call. Trimming took off 3 bases at V and 7 bases at J, with 13 bases between the two ends. CDR3 length equals 14 residues. Germline CDR1 reads MNHEY; CDR2 reads SMNVEV (reference sequence). In DNA form, the CDR3 reads TGTGCCAGCAGTTTTACAGCAAGGGCGAATGAGCAGTTCTTC. The encoded protein is CASSFTARANEQFF.

This clonotype was picked up many times. The chain recombines TRBV15 with TRBJ2-7; TRBD2 matches 13 bases. The germline V gene has CDR1 LNHNV and CDR2 YYDKDF (reference sequence). Losses at the gene ends were 2 bases for V and 5 bases for J; bases not matched to a gene: 6. The CDR3 has 16 residues. The CDR3 nucleotides are TGTGCCACCAGCAGACTCGGACTAGCGGGAGCCCACGAGCAGTACTTC. Translating gives CATSRLGLAGAHEQYF. The entire variable domain, with the rest obtained from reference TRBV15 and TRBJ2-7, is as follows: DAMVIQNPRYQVTQFGKPVTLSCSQTLNHNVMYWYQQKSSQAPKLLFHYYDKDFNNEADTPDNFQSRRPNTSFCFLDIRSPGLGDTAMYLCATSRLGLAGAHEQYFGPGTRLTVT.

This clonotype was counted at least ten times. V and J are TRBV29-1 and TRBJ2-5, with TRBD1 identical over 7 bases. From germline, CDR1 is SQVTM and CDR2 ANQGSEA. There are 13 residues in the CDR3. V lost 2 bases and J lost 4; bases outside the gene matches: 4. The CDR3 DNA follows: TGCAGCGTTGAACTGACAGGGACAGAGACCCAGTACTTC. Translation: CSVELTGTETQYF.

This clonotype was detected many times. The chain joins TRBV20-1 to TRBJ2-5, with 7 nucleotides matching TRBD2. Per the germline V gene, CDR1 is DFQATT and CDR2 is SNEGSKA (reference sequence). With 1 base clipped from V and 5 bases from J, the junction kept 4 bases outside the gene matches. This CDR3 contains 13 residues. CDR3 in DNA: TGCAGTGCTAGAGGGGAGGGGATTGAGACCCAGTACTTC. Translated, it gives CSARGEGIETQYF.

This clonotype has ten or more counts. The chain recombines TRBV2 with TRBJ2-1; a weak D match, TRBD1 (5 bases). V dropped 8 bases and J dropped 7 bases, with 18 bases sitting between them. The CDR3 is 14 amino acids. Germline loops: CDR1 SNHLY, CDR2 FYNNEI. Here the CDR3 DNA reads TGTGCCAGCCATCTGGGGCTGCCTATGAATGAGCAGTTCTTC. Translating gives CASHLGLPMNEQFF.